Listed below are T cell receptor beta chains from one sample, sequenced in a study of PD-1 blockade in classical Hodgkin lymphoma. Repertoires were generated with immunoSEQ multiplex PCR, while TCRdb's copy carries only in-frame clones and drops some. The table shows roughly 20,000 clones, with about 94% occurring only once. Input material: peripheral blood mononuclear cells (PBMCs). Receptors were obtained from a human donor with classical Hodgkin lymphoma. Each CDR3 is given without its conserved first and last residue.

cdr3_aa	v_call	j_call
ASSDPGGAPNIQY	TRBV10-1	TRBJ2-4
ASSEAVHSLNTEAF	TRBV2	TRBJ1-1
AWSQGSRTGELF	TRBV30	TRBJ2-2
SVSSGTIATDTQY	TRBV29-1	TRBJ2-3
SVDREGVAGDNEQF	TRBV29-1	TRBJ2-1
ASMTDSGNTIY	TRBV6-1	TRBJ1-3
ASTDSPDTQY	TRBV7-9	TRBJ2-3
ASSTTPAPGNTEAF	TRBV19	TRBJ1-1
ASSPISGADPTDTQY	TRBV18	TRBJ2-3
ASSTQNDRSYEQY	TRBV6-6	TRBJ2-7
ASSQDIAGDNEQF	TRBV4-3	TRBJ2-1
ASSPARLASTPYEQY	TRBV4-1	TRBJ2-7
ASSSNTEAF	TRBV5-1	TRBJ1-1
AMQPDREGTDTQY	TRBV10-3	TRBJ2-3
ASSEAGGSSYEQY	TRBV6-1	TRBJ2-7
ASRDPTGELF	TRBV10-2	TRBJ2-2
ASSQDLIGGTPLH	TRBV4-3	TRBJ1-6
ASSPVFGATGELF	TRBV5-8	TRBJ2-2
ASSPLAGGWTGELF	TRBV27	TRBJ2-2
ASSYVGAGEQY	TRBV6-5	TRBJ2-7
ASTGRASNPQETQY	TRBV19	TRBJ2-5
ASSFSGSPGGQY	TRBV5-6	TRBJ2-7
ASSQGQIPYEQY	TRBV14	TRBJ2-7
ASNPQGADYGYT	TRBV6-5	TRBJ1-2